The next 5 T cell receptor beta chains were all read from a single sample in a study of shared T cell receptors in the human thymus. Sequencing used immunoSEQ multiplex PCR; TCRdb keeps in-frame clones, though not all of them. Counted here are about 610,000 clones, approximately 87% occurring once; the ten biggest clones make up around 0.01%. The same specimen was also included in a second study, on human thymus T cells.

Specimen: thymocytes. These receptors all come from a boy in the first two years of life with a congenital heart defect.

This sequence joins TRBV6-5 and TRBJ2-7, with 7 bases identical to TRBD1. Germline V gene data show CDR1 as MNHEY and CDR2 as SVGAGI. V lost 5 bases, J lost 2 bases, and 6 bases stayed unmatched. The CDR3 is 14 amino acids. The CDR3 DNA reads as TGTGCCAGCAGTCCCCACAGGGGAACCTACGAGCAGTACTTC. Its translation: CASSPHRGTYEQYF.

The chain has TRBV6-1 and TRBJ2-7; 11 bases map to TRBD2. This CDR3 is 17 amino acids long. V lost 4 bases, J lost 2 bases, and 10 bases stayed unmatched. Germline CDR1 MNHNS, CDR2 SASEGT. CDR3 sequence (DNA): TGTGCCAGCAGTGCGACCGGACTAGCGGGCCTGCCCTACGAGCAGTACTTC. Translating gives CASSATGLAGLPYEQYF.

The CDR3 DNA sequence: TGTGCCAGCAGTGAAACCGCCCGACTAGCGGGAGGAGTAAATACGCAGTATTTT. Its protein is CASSETARLAGGVNTQYF. The chain recombines TRBV6-1 with TRBJ2-3; 13 nucleotides align to TRBD2. In germline, CDR1 is MNHNS, CDR2 SASEGT. The CDR3 has 18 residues. Trimming took 2 bases from V and 7 from J; bases not matched to a gene: 12.

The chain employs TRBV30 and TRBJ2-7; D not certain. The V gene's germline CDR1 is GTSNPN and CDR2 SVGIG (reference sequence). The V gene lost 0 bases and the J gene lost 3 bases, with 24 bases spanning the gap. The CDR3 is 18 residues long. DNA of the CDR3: TGTGCCTGGAGTGTACTCAATCCCGACTCCAGCGCCAGCTACGAGCAGTACTTC. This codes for CAWSVLNPDSSASYEQYF. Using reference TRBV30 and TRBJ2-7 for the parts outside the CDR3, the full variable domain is SQTIHQWPATLVQPVGSPLSLECTVEGTSNPNLYWYRQAAGRGLQLLFYSVGIGQISSEVPQNLSASRPQDRQFILSSKKLLLSDSGFYLCAWSVLNPDSSASYEQYFGPGTRLTVT.

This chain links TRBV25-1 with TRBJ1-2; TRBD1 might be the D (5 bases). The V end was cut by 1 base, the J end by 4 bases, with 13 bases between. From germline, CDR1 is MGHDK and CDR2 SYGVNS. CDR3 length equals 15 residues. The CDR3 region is CASSEWGGSVYGYTF. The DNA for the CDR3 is TGTGCCAGCAGTGAATGGGGGGGGTCGGTCTATGGCTACACCTTC.